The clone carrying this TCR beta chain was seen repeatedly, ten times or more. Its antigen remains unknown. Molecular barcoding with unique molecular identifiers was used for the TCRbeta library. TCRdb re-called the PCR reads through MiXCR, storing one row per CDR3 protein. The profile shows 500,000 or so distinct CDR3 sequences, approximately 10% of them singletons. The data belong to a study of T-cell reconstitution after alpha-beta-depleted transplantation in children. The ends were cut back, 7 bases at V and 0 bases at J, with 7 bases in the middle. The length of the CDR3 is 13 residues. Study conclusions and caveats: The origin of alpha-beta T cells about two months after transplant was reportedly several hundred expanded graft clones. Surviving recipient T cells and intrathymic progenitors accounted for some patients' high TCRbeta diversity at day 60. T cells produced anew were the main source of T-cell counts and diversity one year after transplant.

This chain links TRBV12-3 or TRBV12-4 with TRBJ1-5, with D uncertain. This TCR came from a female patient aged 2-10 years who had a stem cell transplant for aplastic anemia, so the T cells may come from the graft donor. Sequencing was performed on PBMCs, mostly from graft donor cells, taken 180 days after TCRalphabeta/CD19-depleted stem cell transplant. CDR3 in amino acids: CASTEGSNQPQHF. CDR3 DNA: TGTGCCAGCACCGAGGGTAGCAATCAGCCCCAGCATTTT.